A few counts support the clone carrying this T cell receptor (beta chain). The antigen is not known. This record belongs to a study of graft-versus-host responses after intestinal transplantation. Profiled with immunoSEQ multiplex PCR; TCRdb holds only in-frame clones, not every one. The sample has some 84,000 clones, roughly 85% seen once. The specimen was unstimulated CD4+ T cells sorted from spleen or lymph node cells, collected before intestinal transplant. This clonotype was sampled from a human donor who received an intestinal transplant.

The CDR3 nucleotides are TGTGCCAGCAGCTCACTACTAGCGGCAACAGATACGCAGTATTTT. Residues: CASSSLLAATDTQYF. The chain couples TRBV5-6 to TRBJ2-3; 8 bases fit TRBD2. In germline, CDR1 is SGHDT, CDR2 YYEEEE. Trimming at V came to 3 bases and at J to 3 bases, leaving 6 bases not matched to a gene. The CDR3 totals 15 residues.